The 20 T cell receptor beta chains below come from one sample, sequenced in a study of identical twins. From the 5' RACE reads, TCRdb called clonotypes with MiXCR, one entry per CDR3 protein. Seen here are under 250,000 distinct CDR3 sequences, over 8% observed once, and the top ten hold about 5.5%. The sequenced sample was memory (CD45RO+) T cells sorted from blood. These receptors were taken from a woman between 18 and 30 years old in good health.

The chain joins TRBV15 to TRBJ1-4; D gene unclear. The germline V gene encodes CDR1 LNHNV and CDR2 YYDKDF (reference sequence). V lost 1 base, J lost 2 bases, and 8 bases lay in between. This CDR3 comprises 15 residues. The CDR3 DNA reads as TGTGCCACCAGCAGAGGTGTAGGCACTAATGAAAAACTGTTTTTT. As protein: CATSRGVGTNEKLFF.

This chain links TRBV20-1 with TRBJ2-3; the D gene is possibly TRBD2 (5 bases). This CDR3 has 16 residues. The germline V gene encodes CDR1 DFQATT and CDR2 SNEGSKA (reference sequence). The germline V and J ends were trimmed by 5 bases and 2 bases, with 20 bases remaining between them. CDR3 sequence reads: CSAVGRSRGTTDTQYF. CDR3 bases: TGCAGTGCTGTGGGCCGGTCACGGGGTACCACAGATACGCAGTATTTT.

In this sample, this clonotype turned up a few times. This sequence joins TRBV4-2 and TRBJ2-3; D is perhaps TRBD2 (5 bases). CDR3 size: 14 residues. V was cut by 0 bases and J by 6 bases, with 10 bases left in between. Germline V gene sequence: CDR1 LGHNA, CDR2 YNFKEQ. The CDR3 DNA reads TGTGCCAGCAGCCAAGAGGGTCGCGGGGATACGCAGTATTTT. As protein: CASSQEGRGDTQYF.

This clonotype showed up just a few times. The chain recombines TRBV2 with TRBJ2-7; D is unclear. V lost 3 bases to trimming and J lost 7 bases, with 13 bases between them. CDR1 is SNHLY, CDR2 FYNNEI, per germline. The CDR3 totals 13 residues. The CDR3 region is CASSEVPLGEQYF. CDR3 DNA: TGTGCCAGCAGTGAGGTCCCCTTAGGGGAGCAGTACTTC.

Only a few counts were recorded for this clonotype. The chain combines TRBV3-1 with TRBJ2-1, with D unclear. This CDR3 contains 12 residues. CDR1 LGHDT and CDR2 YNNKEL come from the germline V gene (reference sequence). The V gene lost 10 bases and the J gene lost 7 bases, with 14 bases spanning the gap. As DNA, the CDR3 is TGTGCCACATCCCGGCGATGGAATGAGCAGTTCTTC. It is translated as CATSRRWNEQFF.

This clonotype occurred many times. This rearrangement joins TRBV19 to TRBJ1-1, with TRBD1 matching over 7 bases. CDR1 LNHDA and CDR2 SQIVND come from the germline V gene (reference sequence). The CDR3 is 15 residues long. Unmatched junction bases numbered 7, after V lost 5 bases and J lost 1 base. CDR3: CASSAFRDRNTEAFF. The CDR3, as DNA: TGTGCCAGTAGTGCCTTTCGGGACAGGAACACTGAAGCTTTCTTT.

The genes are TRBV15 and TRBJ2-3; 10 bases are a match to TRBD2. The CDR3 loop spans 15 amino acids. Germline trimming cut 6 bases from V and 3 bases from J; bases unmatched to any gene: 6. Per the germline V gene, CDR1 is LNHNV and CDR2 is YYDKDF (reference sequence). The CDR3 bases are TGTGCCACCAGAACAGCGGGGGGGCTTACAGATACGCAGTATTTT. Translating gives CATRTAGGLTDTQYF.

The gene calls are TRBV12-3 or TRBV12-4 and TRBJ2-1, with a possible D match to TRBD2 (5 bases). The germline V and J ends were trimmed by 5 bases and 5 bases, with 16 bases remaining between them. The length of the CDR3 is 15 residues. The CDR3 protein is CASSRRESLDNEQFF. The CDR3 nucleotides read TGTGCCAGCAGTCGCCGGGAATCTCTGGACAATGAGCAGTTCTTC.

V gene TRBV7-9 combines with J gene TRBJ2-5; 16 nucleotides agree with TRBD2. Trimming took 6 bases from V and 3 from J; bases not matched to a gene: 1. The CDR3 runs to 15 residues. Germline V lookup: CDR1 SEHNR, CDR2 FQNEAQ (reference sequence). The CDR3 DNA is TGTGCCAGCAGTGGGACTAGCGGGAGGGAAGAGACCCAGTACTTC. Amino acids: CASSGTSGREETQYF.

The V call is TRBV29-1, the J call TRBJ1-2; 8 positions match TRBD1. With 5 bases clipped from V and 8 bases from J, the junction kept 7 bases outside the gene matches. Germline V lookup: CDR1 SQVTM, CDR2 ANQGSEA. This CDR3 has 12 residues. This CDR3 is CSVTTGGEGYTF. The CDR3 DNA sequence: TGCAGCGTTACCACAGGGGGGGAAGGCTACACCTTC.

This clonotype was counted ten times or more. As DNA, the CDR3 is TGTGCCAGCAGCCGAGTTTCGGAGCTGTTTTTT. This sequence encodes CASSRVSELFF. This chain joins TRBV7-2 and TRBJ2-2; D remains ambiguous. V shed 5 bases and J shed 10 bases, with 8 bases lying between them. Germline V gene data show CDR1 as SGHTA and CDR2 as FQGNSA. The CDR3 totals 11 residues. Full variable domain (missing parts from reference TRBV7-2 and TRBJ2-2): GAGVSQSPSNKVTEKGKDVELRCDPISGHTALYWYRQSLGQGLEFLIYFQGNSAPDKSGLPSDRFSAERTGGSVSTLTIQRTQQEDSAVYLCASSRVSELFFGEGSRLTVL.

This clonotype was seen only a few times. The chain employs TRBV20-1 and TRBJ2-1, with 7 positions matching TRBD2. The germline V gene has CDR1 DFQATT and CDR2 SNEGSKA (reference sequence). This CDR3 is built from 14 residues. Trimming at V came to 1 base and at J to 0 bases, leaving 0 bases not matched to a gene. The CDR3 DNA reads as TGCAGTGCTAGAGGCGGGGGCTCCTACAATGAGCAGTTCTTC. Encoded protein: CSARGGGSYNEQFF.

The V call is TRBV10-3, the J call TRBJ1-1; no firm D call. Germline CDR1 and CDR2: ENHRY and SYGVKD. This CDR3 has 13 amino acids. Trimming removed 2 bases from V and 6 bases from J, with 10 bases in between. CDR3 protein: CAISETLTPEAFF. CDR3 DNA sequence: TGTGCCATCAGTGAGACCCTTACCCCTGAAGCTTTCTTT.

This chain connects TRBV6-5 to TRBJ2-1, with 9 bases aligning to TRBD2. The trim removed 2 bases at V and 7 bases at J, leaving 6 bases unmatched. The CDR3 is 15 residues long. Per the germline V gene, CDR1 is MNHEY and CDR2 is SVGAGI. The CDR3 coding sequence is TGTGCCAGCAGTTACACGGGACTAGCTATTAATGAGCAGTTCTTC. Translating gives CASSYTGLAINEQFF.

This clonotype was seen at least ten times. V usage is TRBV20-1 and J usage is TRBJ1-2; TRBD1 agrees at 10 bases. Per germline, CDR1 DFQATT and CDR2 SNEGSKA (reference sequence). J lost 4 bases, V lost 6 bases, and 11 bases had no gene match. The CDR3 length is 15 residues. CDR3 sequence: CSARKGGTGAYGYTF. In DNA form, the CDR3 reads TGCAGTGCAAGAAAGGGCGGGACAGGGGCCTATGGCTACACCTTC.

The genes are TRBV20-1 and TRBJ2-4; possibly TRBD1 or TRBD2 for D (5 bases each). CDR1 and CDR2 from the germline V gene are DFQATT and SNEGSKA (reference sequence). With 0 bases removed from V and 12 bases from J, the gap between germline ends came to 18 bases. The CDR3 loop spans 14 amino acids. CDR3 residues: CSAREGVAGPSQYF. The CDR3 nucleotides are TGCAGTGCTAGAGAGGGGGTTGCAGGCCCCTCTCAGTACTTC.

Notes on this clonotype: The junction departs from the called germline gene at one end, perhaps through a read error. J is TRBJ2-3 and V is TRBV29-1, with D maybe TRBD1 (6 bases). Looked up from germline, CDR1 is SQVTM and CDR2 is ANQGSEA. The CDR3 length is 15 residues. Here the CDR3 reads CSVEKRTANTDSQYF. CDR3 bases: TGCAGCGTCGAAAAACGGACAGCAAACACAGATTCGCAGTATTTT.

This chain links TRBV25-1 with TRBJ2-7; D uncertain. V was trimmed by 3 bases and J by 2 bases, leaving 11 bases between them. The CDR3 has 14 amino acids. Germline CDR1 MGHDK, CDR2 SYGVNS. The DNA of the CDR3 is TGTGCCAGCAGTGATAGCCGAGGAACCTACGAGCAGTACTTC. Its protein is CASSDSRGTYEQYF.

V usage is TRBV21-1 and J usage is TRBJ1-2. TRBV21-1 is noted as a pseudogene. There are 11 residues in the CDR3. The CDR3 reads CASSKAGKNTF. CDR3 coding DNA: TGTGCCAGCAGCAAAGCGGGAAAAAACACCTTC.

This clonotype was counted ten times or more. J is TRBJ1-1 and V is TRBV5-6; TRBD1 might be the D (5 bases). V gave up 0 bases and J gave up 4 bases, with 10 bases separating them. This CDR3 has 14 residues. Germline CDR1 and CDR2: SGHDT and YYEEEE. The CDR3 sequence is CASSLGQRGTEAFF. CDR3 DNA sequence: TGTGCCAGCAGCTTGGGACAAAGGGGCACTGAAGCTTTCTTT.